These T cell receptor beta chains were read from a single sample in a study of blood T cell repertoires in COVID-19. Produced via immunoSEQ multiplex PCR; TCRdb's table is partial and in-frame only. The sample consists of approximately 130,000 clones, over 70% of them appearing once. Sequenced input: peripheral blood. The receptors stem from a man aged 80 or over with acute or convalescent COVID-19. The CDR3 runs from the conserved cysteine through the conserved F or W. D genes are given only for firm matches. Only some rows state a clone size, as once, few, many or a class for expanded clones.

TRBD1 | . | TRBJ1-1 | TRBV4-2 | TGTGCCAGCAGCCCCATCGACAGGGGGTTGAACACTGAAGCTTTCTTT | CASSPIDRGLNTEAFF
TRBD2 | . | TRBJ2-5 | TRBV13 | TGTGCCAGCAGCCCCCGGGTAGCGGGGAAAGAGACCCAGTACTTC | CASSPRVAGKETQYF
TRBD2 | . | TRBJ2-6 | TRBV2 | TGTGCCACCAGGACTAGCGGGGGGACCTCTGGGGCCAACGTCCTGACTTTC | CATRTSGGTSGANVLTF
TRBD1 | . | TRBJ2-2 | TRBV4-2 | TGTGCCAGCAAACCGGGACAGACGAACACCGGGGAGCTGTTTTTT | CASKPGQTNTGELFF
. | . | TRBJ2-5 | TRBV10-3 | TGTGCCACCCAAGTTCGGGTCGGAGAGACCCAGTACTTC | CATQVRVGETQYF
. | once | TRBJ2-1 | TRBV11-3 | TGTGCCAGCAGCCGGGGGGCGGAGGCTGAGCAGTTCTTC | CASSRGAEAEQFF
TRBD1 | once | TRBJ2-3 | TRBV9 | TGTGCCAGCAGCGAGCCGGGACAGGGGGCAACGCAGTATTTT | CASSEPGQGATQYF
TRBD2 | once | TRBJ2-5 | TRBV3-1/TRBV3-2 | TGTGCCAGCAGCCAAGATCGAAGCGGGGGTGTCCAAGAGACCCAGTACTTC | CASSQDRSGGVQETQYF
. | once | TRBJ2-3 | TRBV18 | TGTGCCAGCTCACCACCGTCGGGGTCGAGCACAGATACGCAGTATTTT | CASSPPSGSSTDTQYF
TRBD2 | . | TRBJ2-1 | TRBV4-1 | TGCGCCAGCAGCCAAGGCCCTAGCGGGGGGGCCTTGAATGAGCAGTTCTTC | CASSQGPSGGALNEQFF
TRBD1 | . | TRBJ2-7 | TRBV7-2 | TGTGCCAGCAGCTTAGATTGGGACAGTTCTTCCTACGAGCAGTACTTC | CASSLDWDSSSYEQYF
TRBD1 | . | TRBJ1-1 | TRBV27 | TGTGCCAGCAGTCAACGACAGGGGACTGAAGCTTTCTTT | CASSQRQGTEAFF
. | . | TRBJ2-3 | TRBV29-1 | TGCAGCTGCCAGAGATGGACTGGGCGGACGTCACAAGCAGATACGCAGTATTTT | CSCQRWTGRTSQADTQYF
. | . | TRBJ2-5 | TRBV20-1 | TGCAGTGCCAAAAGAGGAGAGACCCAGTACTTC | CSAKRGETQYF
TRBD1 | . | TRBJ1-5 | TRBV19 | TGTGCCAGTAGGAAGACAGGGGTTAGCAATCAGCCCCAGCATTTT | CASRKTGVSNQPQHF
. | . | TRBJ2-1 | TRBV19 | TGTGCCAGTAGTACCGGGCCAGGGGTTTACAATGAGCAGTTCTTC | CASSTGPGVYNEQFF
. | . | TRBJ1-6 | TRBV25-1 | TGTGCCAGCAGTGAGCCGGGGAATAATTCACCCCTCCACTTT | CASSEPGNNSPLHF
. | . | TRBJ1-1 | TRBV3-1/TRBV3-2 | TGTGCCAGCAGCCTACAGCTAAACACTGAAGCTTTCTTT | CASSLQLNTEAFF
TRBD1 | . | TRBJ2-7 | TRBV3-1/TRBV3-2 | TGTGCCAGCAGCCAAACGGGGACAGGGCCGGGGGAGCAGTACTTC | CASSQTGTGPGEQYF
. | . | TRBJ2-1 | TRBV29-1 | TGCAGCGTCGCGAGCACAGCTACCTACAATGAGCAGTTCTTC | CSVASTATYNEQFF
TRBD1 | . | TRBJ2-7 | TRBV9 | TGTGCCAGCAGCGCGGGGACAGGGGGCTACTACGAGCAGTACTTC | CASSAGTGGYYEQYF
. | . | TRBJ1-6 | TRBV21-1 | TGTGCCACACAGGGTCGAAAAACCCTCCACTTT | CATQGRKTLHF
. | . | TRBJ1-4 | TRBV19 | TGTGCCAGTAGCAGCGCAGCAACTAATGAAAAACTGTTTTTT | CASSSAATNEKLFF
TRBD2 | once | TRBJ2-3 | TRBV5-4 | TGTGCCAGCAGCTTGGTTCGGGGGGTCCGCACAGATACGCAGTATTTT | CASSLVRGVRTDTQYF
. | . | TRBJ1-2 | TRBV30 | TGTGCCTGGAGTAGTCAGGGTCACTATGGCTACACCTTC | CAWSSQGHYGYTF
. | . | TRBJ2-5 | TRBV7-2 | TGTGCCAGCAGCCCCGACAGAGCACAAGAGACCCAGTACTTC | CASSPDRAQETQYF
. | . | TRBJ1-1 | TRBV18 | TGTGCCAGCTCACCGGCCGCCAACACTGAAGCTTTCTTT | CASSPAANTEAFF
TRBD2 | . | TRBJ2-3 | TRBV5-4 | TGTGCCAGCAGTCTGACTAGCGGGGGGTCAGATACGCAGTATTTT | CASSLTSGGSDTQYF
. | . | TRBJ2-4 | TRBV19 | TGTGCCAGTAGTATTGACAGTTTCCAAAACATTCAGTACTTC | CASSIDSFQNIQYF
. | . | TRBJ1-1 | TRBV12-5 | TGTGCTAGTGGTTGGGTGGTAACAGGGAACACTGAAGCTTTCTTT | CASGWVVTGNTEAFF
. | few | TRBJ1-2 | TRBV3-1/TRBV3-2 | TGTGCCAGCAGCCCAGGGTGGGTTCTTGGCTACACCTTC | CASSPGWVLGYTF
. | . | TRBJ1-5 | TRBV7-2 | TGTGCCAGCAGCACACAGGGAAGGGGTCAGCCCCAGCATTTT | CASSTQGRGQPQHF
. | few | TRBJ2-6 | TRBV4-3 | TGCGCCAGCAGCCCTAGCTCTGGGGCCAACGTCCTGACTTTC | CASSPSSGANVLTF
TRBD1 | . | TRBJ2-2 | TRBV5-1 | TGCGCCAGCAGCCCACTACAGGGGGCCGGGGAGCTGTTTTTT | CASSPLQGAGELFF
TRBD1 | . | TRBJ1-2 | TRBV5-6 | TGTGCCAGCAGCTTGGTGTTTAGACAGGGGGTGGATGGCTACACCTTC | CASSLVFRQGVDGYTF
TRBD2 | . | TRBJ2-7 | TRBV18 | TGTGCCAGCTCACCAGGCGGGGGGGGCTCATACGAGCAGTACTTC | CASSPGGGGSYEQYF
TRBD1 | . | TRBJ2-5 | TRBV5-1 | TGCGCCAGCAGCCCTTGGACAGGGGCGAGGGAGACCCAGTACTTC | CASSPWTGARETQYF
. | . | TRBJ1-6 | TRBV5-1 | TGCGCCAGCAGCTTCACAGGGTTCTATAATTCACCCCTCCACTTT | CASSFTGFYNSPLHF
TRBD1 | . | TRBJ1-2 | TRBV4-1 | TGCGCCAGCAGCCACCCCTGGAGGGACAGCTATGGCTACACCTTC | CASSHPWRDSYGYTF
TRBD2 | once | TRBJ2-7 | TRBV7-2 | TGTGCCAGCTCCCCCGACAGCGGGGGGGCCTACGAGCAGTACTTC | CASSPDSGGAYEQYF
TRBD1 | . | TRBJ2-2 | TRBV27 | TGTGCCAGCAGTTCACCGCGACAGGGGGTGTACACCGGGGAGCTGTTTTTT | CASSSPRQGVYTGELFF
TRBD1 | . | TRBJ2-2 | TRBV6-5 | TGTGCCAGCAGTTACAGGGGGCCAACCGGGGAGCTGTTTTTT | CASSYRGPTGELFF
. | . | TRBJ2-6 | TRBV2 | TGTGCCAGCAGGGAACAGGCCGGGGGCTCTGGGGCCAACGTCCTGACTTTC | CASREQAGGSGANVLTF
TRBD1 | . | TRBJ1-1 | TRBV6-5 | TGTGCCAGCAGTTGGGGACAGGGGGCTTCAGAAGCTTTCTTT | CASSWGQGASEAFF
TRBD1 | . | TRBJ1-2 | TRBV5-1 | TGCGCCAGCAGCTCGGACAGGGGCCGTGGCTACACCTTC | CASSSDRGRGYTF
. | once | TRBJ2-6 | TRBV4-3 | TGCGCCAGCAGCCAAGTTCCCGTTTCGGGGGCCAACGTCCTGACTTTC | CASSQVPVSGANVLTF
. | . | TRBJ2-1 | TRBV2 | TGTGCCAGCAGTGCGGCAGGGATGTACCACAATGAGCAGTTCTTC | CASSAAGMYHNEQFF
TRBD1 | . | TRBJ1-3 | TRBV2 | TGTGCCAGCAGCGCATTCGGGACAGGGGATAACACTGGAAACACCATATATTTT | CASSAFGTGDNTGNTIYF
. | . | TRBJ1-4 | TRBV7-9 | TGTGCCAGCAGCCCAAGGAGAGGAGAAAAACTGTTTTTT | CASSPRRGEKLFF
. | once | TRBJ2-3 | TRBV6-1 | TGTGCCAGCAGTGAAGCTGTGAGAGATACGCAGTATTTT | CASSEAVRDTQYF
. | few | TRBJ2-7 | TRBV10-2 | TGCGCCAGCAGTGAGTCGAGGGGGGGCACCTACGAGCAGTACTTC | CASSESRGGTYEQYF